Shown below are 18 T cell receptor beta chains from a single sample sequenced in a study of cytomegalovirus exposure and HLA in healthy donors. Sequencing was performed with immunoSEQ multiplex PCR; in TCRdb, only in-frame clones are kept and a portion is missing. The sample carries about 260,000 clones, about nine tenths recorded once. Sequenced material: PBMCs. Receptors were obtained from a woman younger than 45 in good health and CMV-seronegative.

This clone was seen only once. The chain employs TRBV19 and TRBJ2-2, with D possibly being TRBD2 (8 bases). Trimming took 9 bases from V and 5 from J, leaving 16 bases between them. Per the germline V gene, CDR1 is LNHDA and CDR2 is SQIVND (reference sequence). This CDR3 has 14 amino acids. CDR3 nucleotide sequence: TGTGCCAGCGGGGGGGACAGTCGTACCGGGGAGCTGTTTTTT. Amino acid sequence: CASGGDSRTGELFF.

The chain combines TRBV27 with TRBJ1-5; D is possibly TRBD1 (5 bases). The V end was cut by 6 bases, the J end by 9 bases, with 18 bases between. CDR1 is MNHEY and CDR2 is SMNVEV in the germline V gene (reference sequence). This CDR3 has 14 residues. The CDR3 sequence is CASSTGTGGMPQHF. Written as DNA, the CDR3 is TGTGCCAGCAGCACCGGGACCGGGGGGATGCCCCAGCATTTT.

A few counts support this clone. V gene TRBV4-1 combines with J gene TRBJ2-3, with TRBD2 as a possible D gene (6 bases). The CDR3 consists of 15 residues. V was pared by 0 bases and J by 5 bases, with 12 bases between. The germline V gene has CDR1 MGHRA and CDR2 YSYEKL. CDR3 region: CASSQEETRQDTQYF. The CDR3 DNA reads TGCGCCAGCAGCCAAGAAGAGACTAGGCAAGATACGCAGTATTTT.

The CDR3 DNA is TGTGCCAGCAGCTTGGAGCATGGGGCTGAAGCTTTCTTT. It is translated as CASSLEHGAEAFF. The V call is TRBV5-4, the J call TRBJ1-1; unclear D gene. This CDR3 contains 13 residues. V was pared by 0 bases and J by 6 bases, with 9 bases between. CDR1 is SGHNT, CDR2 YYREEE, per germline (reference sequence).

This clone was picked up a small number of times. V usage is TRBV4-1 and J usage is TRBJ2-7; 15 bases line up with TRBD2. Germline assignment: CDR1 MGHRA and CDR2 YSYEKL. The CDR3 sequence is 19 residues long. V was clipped by 5 bases and J by 2 bases; unmatched bases: 13. CDR3 loop: CASSTIGGTSGRSPYEQYF. CDR3 DNA: TGCGCCAGCAGCACCATTGGCGGGACTAGCGGGAGGTCACCCTACGAGCAGTACTTC.

The V gene is TRBV10-2, the J gene TRBJ2-7, with unresolved D. The CDR3 spans 11 residues. Germline values: CDR1 WSHSY, CDR2 SAAADI. The V end lost 9 bases, the J end lost 5 bases, and 11 bases lay between the germline ends. This chain's CDR3 is CASFTGHEQYF. CDR3 nucleotides: TGCGCCAGTTTTACCGGGCACGAGCAGTACTTC.

V is TRBV4-3 and J is TRBJ1-1; D remains unclear. Deletions cut 3 bases from V and 0 bases from J, with 8 bases between. Looked up from germline, CDR1 is LGHNA and CDR2 is YSLEER. This CDR3 comprises 14 residues. This chain's CDR3 is CASSHSVMNTEAFF. In nucleotides, the CDR3 is TGCGCCAGCAGCCACAGCGTCATGAACACTGAAGCTTTCTTT.

V and J are TRBV5-6 and TRBJ1-1; 10 bases align to TRBD1. V lost 0 bases and J lost 1; bases outside the gene matches: 0. CDR3 size: 15 residues. Germline V gene data show CDR1 as SGHDT and CDR2 as YYEEEE. The CDR3: CASSLGTGGNTEAFF. The CDR3 DNA reads TGTGCCAGCAGCTTGGGGACAGGGGGGAACACTGAAGCTTTCTTT.

This clone has just a few counts. The V call is TRBV10-2, the J call TRBJ2-7; D uncertain. V was pared by 3 bases and J by 6 bases, with 12 bases between. CDR1 is WSHSY, CDR2 SAAADI, per germline. The CDR3 has 13 amino acids. The CDR3 reads CASSDREALEQYF. The CDR3 DNA follows: TGCGCCAGCAGTGATCGCGAGGCGCTCGAGCAGTACTTC.

This sequence joins TRBV5-4 and TRBJ2-3; D gene uncertain. The CDR3 covers 13 residues. Germline CDR1 SGHNT, CDR2 YYREEE (reference sequence). The V and J ends lost 6 bases and 1 base respectively, with 9 bases between them. Written as DNA, the CDR3 is TGTGCCAGCACCGGGTGGGGCACAGATACGCAGTATTTT. This sequence encodes CASTGWGTDTQYF. The entire variable domain, with the rest obtained from reference TRBV5-4 and TRBJ2-3, is as follows: ETGVTQSPTHLIKTRGQQVTLRCSSQSGHNTVSWYQQALGQGPQFIFQYYREEENGRGNFPPRFSGLQFPNYSSELNVNALELDDSALYLCASTGWGTDTQYFGPGTRLTVL.

The chain is built from TRBV27 and TRBJ2-5, with TRBD2 identical over 8 bases. This CDR3 contains 16 residues. In germline, CDR1 is MNHEY, CDR2 SMNVEV (reference sequence). The ends lost 3 bases at V and 2 bases at J; junction bases unmatched: 8. The CDR3 sequence is CASSFFIGGRQETQYF. The DNA of the CDR3 is TGTGCCAGCAGTTTTTTTATCGGCGGGAGGCAAGAGACCCAGTACTTC.

V usage is TRBV28 and J usage is TRBJ1-2, with 10 bases fitting TRBD1. Trimming removed 6 bases from V and 2 bases from J; junction bases left unmatched: 3. This CDR3 region has 14 residues. Germline V lookup: CDR1 MDHEN, CDR2 SYDVKM. CDR3: CASRGTGENYGYTF. The CDR3, as DNA: TGTGCCAGCAGGGGGACAGGGGAAAACTATGGCTACACCTTC.

This chain connects TRBV5-1 to TRBJ2-7, with 12 bases fitting TRBD2. The CDR3 is 15 residues long. CDR1 and CDR2 from the germline V gene are SGHRS and YFSETQ. V shed 4 bases and J 3 bases; nucleotides not matched to a gene: 5. The CDR3 DNA is TGCGCCAGCAGCCGGACTAGCGGGGACTTCTACGAGCAGTACTTC. Its protein is CASSRTSGDFYEQYF.

The chain links TRBV13 to TRBJ2-1; no clear D gene. Germline V CDR1 and CDR2: PRHDT, FYEKMQ (reference sequence). Deletions cut 2 bases from V and 0 bases from J, with 5 bases between. CDR3 size: 14 residues. The CDR3 DNA is TGTGCCAGCAGCTTACTGAGCTCCTACAATGAGCAGTTCTTC. Translated: CASSLLSSYNEQFF.

The gene calls are TRBV27 and TRBJ2-7; 10 positions agree with TRBD2. Germline CDR1 reads MNHEY; CDR2 reads SMNVEV (reference sequence). The trim removed 4 bases at V and 2 bases at J, leaving 2 bases unmatched. The CDR3 runs to 14 residues. In DNA, the CDR3 is TGTGCCAGCAGTTGGACTAGCGGTGCCTACGAGCAGTACTTC. The encoded protein is CASSWTSGAYEQYF.

This chain connects TRBV10-2 to TRBJ2-7; D is unresolved. The CDR3 spans 14 residues. Germline CDR1 is WSHSY and CDR2 is SAAADI. V lost 5 bases to trimming and J lost 4 bases, with 15 bases between them. CDR3 bases: TGCGCCAGCAGTTCTAGAAGGGCGGAGTACGAGCAGTACTTC. It specifies CASSSRRAEYEQYF.

This chain joins TRBV6-1 and TRBJ2-2; the D is unclear. This CDR3 has 15 residues. Trimming took 4 bases from V and 3 from J, leaving 12 bases between them. Germline assignment: CDR1 MNHNS and CDR2 SASEGT. The CDR3 DNA reads as TGTGCCAGCAGTGCGGCCAGTTTTTACACCGGGGAGCTGTTTTTT. It yields the protein CASSAASFYTGELFF.

V is TRBV19 and J is TRBJ1-5; D perhaps matches TRBD1 (5 bases). Per germline, CDR1 LNHDA and CDR2 SQIVND (reference sequence). Trimming took off 2 bases at V and 6 bases at J, with 8 bases between the two ends. CDR3 length: 13 amino acids. For the CDR3, the DNA is TGTGCCAGTAGTATAACCGACAGTCAGCCCCAGCATTTT. It encodes CASSITDSQPQHF. Complete variable domain (other parts from reference TRBV19 and TRBJ1-5): DGGITQSPKYLFRKEGQNVTLSCEQNLNHDAMYWYRQDPGQGLRLIYYSQIVNDFQKGDIAEGYSVSREKKESFPLTVTSAQKNPTAFYLCASSITDSQPQHFGDGTRLSIL.